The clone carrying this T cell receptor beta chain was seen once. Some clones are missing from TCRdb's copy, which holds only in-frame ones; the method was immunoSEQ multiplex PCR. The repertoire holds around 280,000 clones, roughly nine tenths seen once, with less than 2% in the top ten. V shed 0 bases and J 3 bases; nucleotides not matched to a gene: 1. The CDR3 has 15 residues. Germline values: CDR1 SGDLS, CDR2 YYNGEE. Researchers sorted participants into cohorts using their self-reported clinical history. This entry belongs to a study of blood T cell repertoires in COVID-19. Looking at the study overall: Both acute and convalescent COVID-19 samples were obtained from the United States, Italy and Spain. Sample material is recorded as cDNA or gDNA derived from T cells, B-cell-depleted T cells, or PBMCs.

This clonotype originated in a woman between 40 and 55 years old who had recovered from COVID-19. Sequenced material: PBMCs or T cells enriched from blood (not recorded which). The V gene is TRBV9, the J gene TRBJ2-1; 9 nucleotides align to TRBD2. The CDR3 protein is CASSVDSGGYNEQFF. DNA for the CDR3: TGTGCCAGCAGCGTAGATAGCGGGGGCTACAATGAGCAGTTCTTC.